These T cell receptor beta chains were read from a single sample in a study of breast tumors, draining lymph nodes, adjacent tissues. MiXCR was run by TCRdb on the multiplex PCR reads, yielding one entry per CDR3 protein. The table has under 350,000 distinct CDR3 sequences, around 30% seen once. The sample comprised axillary lymph node tissue. The receptor set was obtained from a female donor with breast cancer. Some clones in this sample may be carry-over from other donors' samples. Each CDR3 is given with its conserved first and last residue. A D gene is named only where the DNA matches it firmly. Size values are once, few and many counts, or a class for expanded clones, and some rows have none.

clone_size	j_call	v_call	d_call	cdr3_nt	cdr3_aa
NA	TRBJ2-2	TRBV29-1	NA	NA	CSVVIGVHGQYFGPGTGELFF
few	TRBJ2-1	TRBV4-1	NA	TGCGCCAGCAGCCAAGTGGGGAACTCCTACAATGAGCAGTTCTTC	CASSQVGNSYNEQFF
NA	TRBJ1-4	TRBV5-1	NA	TGCGCCAGCAGCTTGGGGACGACACGAAACGAAGAACTGTTTTTT	CASSLGTTRNEELFF
many	TRBJ2-3	TRBV9	TRBD2	TGTGCCAGCAGCGGGAGGGGGAGCTGGGGACTAGCGGGAGTGGCGGATACGCAGTATTTT	CASSGRGSWGLAGVADTQYF
NA	TRBJ1-5	TRBV28	NA	TGTGCCAGCAGTTTAAGTACGCGTCAGCCCCAGCATTTT	CASSLSTRQPQHF
NA	TRBJ1-1	TRBV11-2	NA	TGTGCCAGCAGCCAAGGTAGGCAGGGTTGGGACACTGAAGCTTTCTTT	CASSQGRQGWDTEAFF
NA	TRBJ2-7	TRBV2	NA	TGTGCCAGCAGTGATTTGGGGGGCGGCTACGAGCAGTACTTC	CASSDLGGGYEQYF
NA	TRBJ2-3	TRBV5-1	NA	TGCGCCAGCAGCTTGGGGGGGTGGCAGCTCACAGATACGCAGTATTTT	CASSLGGWQLTDTQYF
many	TRBJ2-7	TRBV7-6	NA	TGTGCCAGCAGCCCGGCCGGCTACGAGCAGTACTTC	CASSPAGYEQYF
many	TRBJ2-1	TRBV20-1	NA	TGCAGTGCTGACTCGGGGCCGACGAATGAGCAGTTCTTC	CSADSGPTNEQFF
many	TRBJ2-7	TRBV10-2	TRBD2	TGCGCCAGCGGAAGACTAGCTTCCGAGCAGTACTTC	CASGRLASEQYF
NA	TRBJ1-2	TRBV27	NA	TGTGCCAGCAGTCCCTCGCCCGAAAGCTATGGCTACACCTTC	CASSPSPESYGYTF
once	TRBJ1-1	TRBV7-9	TRBD1	TGTGCCAGCAGCCCGTGGGACAGGGTGAACACTGAAGCTTCCTTT	CASSPWDRVNTEASF
many	TRBJ2-1	TRBV2	TRBD1	TGTGCCAGCACCTCGACAGGGCGAAACAATGAGCAGTTCTTC	CASTSTGRNNEQFF
many	TRBJ1-5	TRBV12-3/TRBV12-4	TRBD1	TGTGCCAGCAGTCCAGGGGGTAGGAGCAATCAGCCCCAGCATTTT	CASSPGGRSNQPQHF
many	TRBJ2-1	TRBV24-1	NA	TGTGCCACCAGTGAACGGCCGGGACAGCAGTTCTTC	CATSERPGQQFF
many	TRBJ2-2	TRBV20-1	NA	TGCAGTGCTAGAGGGGTCGCCGGGGAGCTGTTTTTT	CSARGVAGELFF
NA	TRBJ2-1	TRBV6-6	TRBD1	TGTGCCAGCAGTTATGGACAGGGTGGGGATGAGCAGTTCTTC	CASSYGQGGDEQFF
NA	TRBJ1-2	TRBV10-3	NA	TGTGCCATCAGTGACGGAATTACTAACTATGGCTGCGCCTTC	CAISDGITNYGCAF
many	TRBJ2-1	TRBV7-8	NA	TGTGCCAGCAGCTCACCATCAGGGGAGAACAATGAGCAGTTCTTC	CASSSPSGENNEQFF
NA	TRBJ2-4	TRBV28	NA	TGTGCCAGCAGTTTGTCAGGGGTGGACATTCAGTACTTC	CASSLSGVDIQYF
few	TRBJ1-1	TRBV7-9	TRBD1	TGTGCCAGCAGCCACTCAACTAGACAGGGCAGGAACACTGAAGCTTTCTTT	CASSHSTRQGRNTEAFF
few	TRBJ2-7	TRBV28	NA	TGTGCCAGCAGTTTCCCACAGGGTGGCGAGCAGTACTTC	CASSFPQGGEQYF
NA	TRBJ1-5	TRBV9	NA	TGTGCCAGCAACTCCCGACTAGCGGGAGGACTAGATACGCAGCATTTT	CASNSRLAGGLDTQHF
NA	TRBJ2-6	TRBV28	NA	TGTGCCAGCAGTCCCGGCTTGTCTGGGGCCAACGTCCTGACTTTC	CASSPGLSGANVLTF
few	TRBJ1-1	TRBV25-1	NA	TGTGCCAGCAGGCTCTCGGGAATGAACACTGAAGCTTTCTTT	CASRLSGMNTEAFF
many	TRBJ1-2	TRBV5-8	NA	TGTGCCAGCAGCTCTGTCCGCTACACCTTC	CASSSVRYTF
many	TRBJ2-7	TRBV7-9	NA	TGTGCCAGCAGCTCCCCATCCGAGCAGTACTTC	CASSSPSEQYF
NA	TRBJ2-5	TRBV20-1	NA	TGCAGTGCAGAAGGACAGTCGGCACCTAAGTACTTC	CSAEGQSAPKYF
many	TRBJ2-1	TRBV10-3	TRBD2	TGTGCCATCCGAGGACTAGCCGACAATGAGCAGTTCTTC	CAIRGLADNEQFF
many	TRBJ1-5	TRBV4-1	NA	TGCGCCAGCAGCCAAGGGTCTCGGGCCGTGGAGCCCCAGCATTTT	CASSQGSRAVEPQHF
once	TRBJ2-5	TRBV15	NA	TGTGCCACCAGCCGACCAGGAGCTGGCGAAGAGACCCAGCACTTC	CATSRPGAGEETQHF
many	TRBJ1-2	TRBV5-4	NA	TGTGCCAGCAGGGGTTCGAACTATGGCTACACCTTC	CASRGSNYGYTF
NA	TRBJ1-1	TRBV9	NA	TGTGCCAGCAGCGTAGTTTCGAACACTGAAGCTTTCTTT	CASSVVSNTEAFF
NA	TRBJ2-2	TRBV7-9	NA	TGTACCAGCAGGGATTCCGGGGAGCTGTTTTTT	CTSRDSGELFF
few	TRBJ1-2	TRBV3-1	TRBD1	TGTGCCAGCAGCCGAGGACGGGGACAGGGGACCTATGGCTACACCTTC	CASSRGRGQGTYGYTF
few	TRBJ2-5	TRBV5-5	NA	TGTGCCAGCAGCCCCGGTTCGGCGCAAAGGGAGACCCAGTACTTC	CASSPGSAQRETQYF
many	TRBJ2-7	TRBV24-1	NA	TGTGCCACCAGCCAGGGCTACGAGCAGTACTTC	CATSQGYEQYF
many	TRBJ1-6	TRBV15	NA	TGTGCCACCAGCAGAGATCTCGTGGGGCAGTCACCCCTCCACTTT	CATSRDLVGQSPLHF
many	TRBJ2-1	TRBV7-8	NA	TGTGCCAGCAGCTTAGGGCGGCCAGGCGCCGGGAGCAGTCTTAGTGAGCAGTTCTTC	CASSLGRPGAGSSLSEQFF
many	TRBJ2-7	TRBV20-1	NA	TGCAGTGCTAGGTGGGGGAATGTCGCCTACGAGCAGTACTTC	CSARWGNVAYEQYF
many	TRBJ1-5	TRBV2	NA	TGTGCCAGCATTTGGGGGGCGGGAAGCAATCAGCCCCAGCATTTT	CASIWGAGSNQPQHF
NA	TRBJ1-1	TRBV6-5	NA	TGTGCCAGCAGTTACTCGTCTTCCAGGGAGGAGAACACTGAAGCTTTCTTT	CASSYSSSREENTEAFF
NA	TRBJ2-6	TRBV19	TRBD1	TGTGCCACCACAGGGGGATTATCTGGGGCCAACGTCCTGACTTTC	CATTGGLSGANVLTF
many	TRBJ2-2	TRBV5-1	NA	TGCGCCAGCAGCCCATCCGGGACAATGAACACCGGGGAGCTGTTTTTT	CASSPSGTMNTGELFF
many	TRBJ2-6	TRBV12-3/TRBV12-4	NA	TGTGCCAGCAGCCCTAATACGGGGAGTGGGGCCAACGTCCTGACTTTC	CASSPNTGSGANVLTF
NA	TRBJ2-7	TRBV4-2	TRBD2	TGTGCCAGTAGCCAGGATCCCCCGGGACTAGTAATTTCCTACGGGCAGTACTTC	CASSQDPPGLVISYGQYF
NA	TRBJ1-4	TRBV24-1	NA	TGTGCCACCAGTGATTTACCGGCAGGCGTCGGGAAACTGTTTTTT	CATSDLPAGVGKLFF
many	TRBJ2-1	TRBV19	TRBD2	TGTGCCAGTGGCGGGACTAGCGGGATGAATGAGCAGTTCTTC	CASGGTSGMNEQFF
many	TRBJ1-4	TRBV6-5	TRBD1	TGTGCCAGCAGACCGACAGGGGATAATGAAAAACTGTTTTTT	CASRPTGDNEKLFF
NA	TRBJ2-3	TRBV7-2	TRBD1	TGTGCCAGCAGCTCCGGGACAGGGGGGGGTTTCACAGATACGCAGTATTTT	CASSSGTGGGFTDTQYF
many	TRBJ2-7	TRBV5-1	TRBD2	TGCGCCAGCAGCAGCTTGCCTAGCGGGGGTATCTCCTACGAGCAGTACTTC	CASSSLPSGGISYEQYF
NA	TRBJ2-1	TRBV30	NA	TGTACCTGGAAAGAGTCAGTCGGGTTGCAGTTCTTC	CTWKESVGLQFF
few	TRBJ2-1	TRBV27	TRBD1	TGTGCCAGCAGTATGGACAGGCCCTACAATGAGCAGTTCTTC	CASSMDRPYNEQFF
few	TRBJ2-7	TRBV6-1	NA	TGTGCCAGCGGATACAGGGAGGACCAGTGGCTTTACGAGCAGTACTTC	CASGYREDQWLYEQYF
many	TRBJ2-3	TRBV9	NA	TGTGCCAGCAGCCCGTCTGCGGGGAGCACAGATACGCAGTATTTT	CASSPSAGSTDTQYF
many	TRBJ1-5	TRBV28	NA	TGTGCCAGCAGAGACCGGTGGCAGCCCCAGCATTTT	CASRDRWQPQHF